This T cell receptor (beta chain) was found in a study of Ad26.COV2.S vaccination and SARS-CoV-2 variants. Overall study: Each vaccinee took Ad26.COV2.S intramuscularly, once or twice 56 days apart. Overall study findings and caveats: Vaccine recipients posted higher spike-specific TCR breadth than their placebo counterparts.

As for this clone: The antigen is not known.

The table came from immunoSEQ multiplex PCR; TCRdb's copy has only in-frame clones and leaves some out. The sample lists approximately 300,000 clones; 70% to 90% were seen once. Per germline, CDR1 SEHNR and CDR2 FQNEAQ (reference sequence). V was clipped by 5 bases and J by 0 bases, with 14 bases between them. The CDR3 runs to 17 residues. Treatment in this sample: roughly 19 received Ad26.COV2.S at low or high dose, single or two shots; roughly 5 received placebo; per-sample allocation not given. On day 63 after the first injection, vaccine and placebo recipients gave samples. Based in Boston, the donor was an adult of 18-55 years. Participants' vaccine, an Ad26 vector, delivered Wuhan-strain SARS-CoV-2 spike.

This specimen was peripheral blood, taken in a trial of Ad26.COV2.S vaccine versus placebo. The clonotype was recovered from a person between 18 and 59 years old who received the Ad26.COV2.S COVID-19 vaccine or a placebo. V gene TRBV7-9 combines with J gene TRBJ1-6, with TRBD1 as a possible D gene (6 bases). The CDR3 spells CASSQMTGSSYNSPLHF. The CDR3 nucleotides are TGTGCCAGCAGCCAAATGACAGGAAGCTCCTATAATTCACCCCTCCACTTT.